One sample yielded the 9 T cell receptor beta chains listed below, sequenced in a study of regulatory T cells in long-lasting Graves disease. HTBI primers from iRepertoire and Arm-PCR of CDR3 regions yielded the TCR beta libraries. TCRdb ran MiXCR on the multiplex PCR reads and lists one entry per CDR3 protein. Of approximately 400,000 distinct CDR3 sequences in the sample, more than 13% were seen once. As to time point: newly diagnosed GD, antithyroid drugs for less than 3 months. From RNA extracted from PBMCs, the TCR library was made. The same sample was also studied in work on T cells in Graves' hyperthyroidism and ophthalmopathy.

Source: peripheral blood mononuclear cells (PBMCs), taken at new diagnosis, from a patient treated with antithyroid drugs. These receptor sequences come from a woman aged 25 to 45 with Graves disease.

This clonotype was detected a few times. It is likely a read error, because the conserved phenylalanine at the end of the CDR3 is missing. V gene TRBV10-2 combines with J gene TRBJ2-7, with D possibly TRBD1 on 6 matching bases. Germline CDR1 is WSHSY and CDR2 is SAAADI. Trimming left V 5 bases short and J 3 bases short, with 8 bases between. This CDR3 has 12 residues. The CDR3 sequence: CASSLQGYEQYS. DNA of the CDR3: TGCGCCAGCAGTTTACAGGGCTACGAGCAGTACTCC.

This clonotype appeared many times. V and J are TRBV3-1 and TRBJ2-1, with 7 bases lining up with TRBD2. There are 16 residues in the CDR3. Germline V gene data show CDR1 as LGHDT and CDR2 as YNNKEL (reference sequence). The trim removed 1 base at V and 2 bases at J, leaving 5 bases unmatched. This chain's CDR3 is CASSQVPAGPYNEQFF. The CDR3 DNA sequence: TGTGCCAGCAGCCAAGTCCCAGCGGGGCCCTACAATGAGCAGTTCTTC.

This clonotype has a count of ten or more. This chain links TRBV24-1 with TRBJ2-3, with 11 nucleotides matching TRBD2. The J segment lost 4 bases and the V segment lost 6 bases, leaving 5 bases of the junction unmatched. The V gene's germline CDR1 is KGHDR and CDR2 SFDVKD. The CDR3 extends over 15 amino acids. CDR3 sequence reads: CATSIAGGPPDTQYF. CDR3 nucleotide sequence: TGTGCCACCAGTATAGCGGGAGGGCCGCCAGATACGCAGTATTTT.

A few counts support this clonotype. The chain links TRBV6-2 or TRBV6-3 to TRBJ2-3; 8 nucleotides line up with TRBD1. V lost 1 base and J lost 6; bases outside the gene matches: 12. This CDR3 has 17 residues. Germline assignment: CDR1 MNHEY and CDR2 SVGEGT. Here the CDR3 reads CASSYFGTGRKADTQYF. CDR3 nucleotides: TGTGCCAGCAGTTACTTCGGGACAGGAAGGAAGGCGGATACGCAGTATTTT.

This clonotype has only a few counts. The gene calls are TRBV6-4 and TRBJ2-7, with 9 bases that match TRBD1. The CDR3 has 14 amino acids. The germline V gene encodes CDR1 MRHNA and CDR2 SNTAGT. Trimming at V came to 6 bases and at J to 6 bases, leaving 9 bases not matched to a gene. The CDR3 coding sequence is TGTGCCAGCAGCACCGGGACAGGGTATGGCGAGCAGTACTTC. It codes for CASSTGTGYGEQYF.

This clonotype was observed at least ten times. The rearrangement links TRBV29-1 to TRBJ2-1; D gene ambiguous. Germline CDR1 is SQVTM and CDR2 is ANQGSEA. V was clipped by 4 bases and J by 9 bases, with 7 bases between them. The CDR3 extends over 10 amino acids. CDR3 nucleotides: TGCAGCGTTGGGGGTAGTGAGCAGTTCTTC. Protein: CSVGGSEQFF.

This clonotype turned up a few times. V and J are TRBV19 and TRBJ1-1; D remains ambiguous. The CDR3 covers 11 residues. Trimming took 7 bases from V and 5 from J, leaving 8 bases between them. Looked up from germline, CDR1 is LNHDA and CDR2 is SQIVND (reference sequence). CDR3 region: CASTTVTEAFF. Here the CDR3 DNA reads TGTGCCAGTACCACGGTAACTGAAGCTTTCTTT.

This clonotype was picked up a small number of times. CDR3 sequence (DNA): TGTGCCAGCAGCTCCGCTACGGTGGACAATGAGCAGTTCTTC. Its protein is CASSSATVDNEQFF. The chain links TRBV7-9 to TRBJ2-1; D ambiguous. The CDR3 spans 14 residues. V lost 4 bases and J lost 5, with 12 bases in between. Germline loops: CDR1 SEHNR, CDR2 FQNEAQ (reference sequence).

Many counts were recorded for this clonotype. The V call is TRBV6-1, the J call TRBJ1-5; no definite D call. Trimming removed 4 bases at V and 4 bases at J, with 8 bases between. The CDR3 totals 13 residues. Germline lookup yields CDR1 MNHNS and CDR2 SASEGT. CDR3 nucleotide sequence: TGTGCCAGCAGTGGTCAGGAGAATCAGCCCCAGCATTTT. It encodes CASSGQENQPQHF.